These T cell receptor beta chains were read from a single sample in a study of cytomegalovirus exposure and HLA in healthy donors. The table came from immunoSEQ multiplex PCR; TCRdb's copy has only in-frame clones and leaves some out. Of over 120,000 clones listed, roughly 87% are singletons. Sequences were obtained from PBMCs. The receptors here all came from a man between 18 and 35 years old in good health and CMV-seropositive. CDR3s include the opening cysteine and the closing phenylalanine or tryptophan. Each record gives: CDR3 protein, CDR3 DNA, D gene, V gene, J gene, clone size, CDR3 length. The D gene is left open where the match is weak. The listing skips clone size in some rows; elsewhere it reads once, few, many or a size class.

CASSTIAGGPMDEQFF	TGTGCCAGCAGCACTATAGCGGGAGGGCCTATGGATGAGCAGTTCTTC	TRBD2	TRBV11-1	TRBJ2-1	-	16
CASSDGRGADTQYF	TGTGCCAGCAGCGACGGGAGGGGGGCAGATACGCAGTATTTT	TRBD2	TRBV13	TRBJ2-3	-	14
CASSLGGTSGRTYQETQYF	TGTGCCAGCAGCTTAGGGGGGACTAGCGGGAGGACGTACCAAGAGACCCAGTACTTC	TRBD2	TRBV7-9	TRBJ2-5	-	19
CASIRDRASYEQYF	TGTGCCAGCATTCGGGACAGGGCATCCTACGAGCAGTACTTC	TRBD1	TRBV28	TRBJ2-7	-	14
CASSTNRDQPQHF	TGTGCCAGCAGCACAAACAGGGATCAGCCCCAGCATTTT	-	TRBV7-8	TRBJ1-5	-	13
CASSDLRERGYTF	TGCGCCAGCAGTGATCTGAGGGAGAGAGGCTACACCTTC	-	TRBV10-2	TRBJ1-2	-	13
CSATEDVAFF	TGCAGTGCAACTGAAGATGTAGCTTTCTTT	-	TRBV20-1	TRBJ1-1	-	10
CASSHLLAGGADTQYF	TGTGCCAGCAGCCATTTACTAGCGGGAGGGGCAGATACGCAGTATTTT	TRBD2	TRBV14	TRBJ2-3	-	16
CASSFGRGRSYEQYF	TGTGCCAGCAGCTTCGGCAGGGGGCGATCCTACGAGCAGTACTTC	TRBD1	TRBV7-6	TRBJ2-7	-	15
CASSLSGGFSGNTIYF	TGTGCCAGCAGTTTAAGTGGCGGATTCTCTGGAAACACCATATATTTT	-	TRBV28	TRBJ1-3	-	16
CASSPERGDNIQYF	TGTGCCAGCAGCCCCGAGCGGGGGGATAACATTCAGTACTTC	TRBD2	TRBV4-2	TRBJ2-4	-	14
CASSFGLPGSRTDTQYF	TGTGCCAGCAGTTTCGGACTCCCAGGCAGCCGCACAGATACGCAGTATTTT	-	TRBV27	TRBJ2-3	-	17
CASSLVAGEQYF	TGTGCCAGCAGCTTAGTGGCTGGCGAGCAGTACTTC	-	TRBV7-9	TRBJ2-7	-	12
CASGTISGDTQYF	TGCGCCAGCGGGACTATCTCAGGGGATACGCAGTATTTT	TRBD2	TRBV5-1	TRBJ2-3	-	13
CASSFLAGAADTQYF	TGCGCCAGCAGCTTTCTAGCGGGAGCGGCAGATACGCAGTATTTT	TRBD2	TRBV5-1	TRBJ2-3	once	15
CASSLRGSTEAFF	TGTGCCAGCAGTTTAAGGGGGAGCACTGAAGCTTTCTTT	-	TRBV28	TRBJ1-1	once	13
CAWSAGSNYGYTF	TGTGCCTGGAGTGCCGGGAGTAACTATGGCTACACCTTC	-	TRBV30	TRBJ1-2	-	13
CAWSVGAQETQYF	TGTGCCTGGAGTGTAGGGGCCCAAGAGACCCAGTACTTC	-	TRBV30	TRBJ2-5	-	13
CASRGNTEAFF	TGTGCCAGTAGGGGGAACACTGAAGCTTTCTTT	-	TRBV28	TRBJ1-1	few	11
CASSTEGGVAFF	TGTGCCAGCAGTACGGAGGGAGGGGTAGCTTTCTTT	-	TRBV27	TRBJ1-1	-	12
CASSLGLGGDLSSGNTIYF	TGTGCCAGCAGCTTAGGCCTAGGGGGGGACCTAAGCTCTGGAAACACCATATATTTT	-	TRBV13	TRBJ1-3	-	19
CASSESYRIDTGELFF	TGCGCCAGCAGTGAGTCGTACAGGATCGACACCGGGGAGCTGTTTTTT	-	TRBV10-1	TRBJ2-2	-	16
CASTGGYNEQFF	TGTGCCAGCACCGGTGGTTACAATGAGCAGTTCTTC	-	TRBV27	TRBJ2-1	-	12
CASSPSTSGGANNEQFF	TGCGCCAGCAGCCCATCGACTAGCGGGGGGGCCAACAATGAGCAGTTCTTC	TRBD2	TRBV5-1	TRBJ2-1	-	17
CASSVAPGPTEQYF	TGTGCCAGCAGCGTAGCTCCAGGGCCCACCGAGCAGTACTTC	-	TRBV9	TRBJ2-7	-	14
CASSPSWHEQFF	TGTGCCAGCAGCCCTAGTTGGCATGAGCAGTTCTTC	-	TRBV11-2	TRBJ2-1	-	12